Given below is one T cell receptor (beta chain) in context. Its antigen is still unknown. The sample belongs to a study of shared clonotypes between healthy human individuals. Genomic DNA per cell subset filled all wells of several immunoSEQ plates. Sequencing used immunoSEQ multiplex PCR; TCRdb keeps in-frame clones, though not all of them. The sample has about 820,000 clones; about 91% are singletons. CDR1 and CDR2 from the germline V gene are SEHNR and FQNEAQ (reference sequence). This CDR3 is 13 amino acids long. Trimming shortened V by 5 bases and J by 5 bases, and 13 bases separated the two germline ends. Study-wide points: It was observed that approximately 5% of naive CD4 clonotypes were shared across a handful of donors. Generation probabilities of non-shared clonotypes were lower (relative to those shared by all four donors). Clonotype sharing levels among donors were expected to vary with sequencing depth.

Selected positively for CCR7 and CD45RO-negative, naive CD8 cells excluded terminally differentiated effector memory CD45RA+ cells. Sequenced sample: naive CD8+ T cells sorted from blood. The origin of this receptor is a man aged 25 to 40 in good health. The chain is built from TRBV7-9 and TRBJ2-7, with D hard to call. CDR3 protein: CASSPPVIHEQYF. In DNA form, the CDR3 reads TGTGCCAGCAGCCCCCCAGTAATACACGAGCAGTACTTC.